Below are 12 T cell receptor beta chains sequenced from a single sample in a study of regulatory T cells in long-lasting Graves disease. The TCR beta library used iRepertoire HTBI primers with Arm-PCR amplification of CDR3. Each CDR3 protein gets one entry after TCRdb re-called the multiplex PCR reads with MiXCR. The sample records about 530,000 distinct CDR3 sequences, about 16% being singletons. The time point: newly diagnosed GD, antithyroid drugs for less than 3 months. Following extraction of RNA from PBMCs, that RNA was used to make the TCR library. This same sample was also taken into another study, of T cells in Graves' hyperthyroidism and ophthalmopathy.

Material: peripheral blood mononuclear cells (PBMCs), obtained at new diagnosis, from a patient treated with antithyroid drugs. Receptors were obtained from a woman aged 40 to 65 with Graves disease.

This clonotype was seen just once. The chain joins TRBV20-1 to TRBJ2-2; perhaps D is TRBD1 or TRBD2 (5 bases each). CDR1 and CDR2 from the germline V gene are DFQATT and SNEGSKA (reference sequence). V lost 3 bases and J lost 7, with 15 bases in between. CDR3 length equals 14 residues. The CDR3 nucleotides read TGCAGTGCTAGGGCTCGGGGCCAACACGGGGAGCTGTTTTTT. Amino acids: CSARARGQHGELFF.

In its sample, this clonotype was seen many times. The chain carries TRBV27 and TRBJ1-1; D unclear. From germline, CDR1 is MNHEY and CDR2 SMNVEV (reference sequence). Trimming removed 4 bases at V and 0 bases at J, with 3 bases between. The CDR3 is 12 amino acids. The CDR3, as DNA: TGTGCCAGCAGTTCTGTGAACACTGAAGCTTTCTTT. Its translation is CASSSVNTEAFF.

This clonotype occurred many times. The chain couples TRBV19 to TRBJ1-5, with a possible D match to TRBD1 (5 bases). CDR1 is LNHDA, CDR2 SQIVND, per germline (reference sequence). The germline V and J ends were trimmed by 0 bases and 0 bases, with 9 bases remaining between them. The CDR3 has 16 residues. The CDR3 sequence is CASSIEGERSNQPQHF. Here the CDR3 DNA reads TGTGCCAGTAGTATAGAGGGGGAACGTAGCAATCAGCCCCAGCATTTT.

This clonotype was counted ten times or more. This chain connects TRBV30 to TRBJ2-7, with 7 nucleotides matching TRBD1. CDR3 length: 15 residues. V dropped 1 base and J dropped 0; count of bases not matched to a gene: 6. CDR1 and CDR2 from the germline V gene are GTSNPN and SVGIG (reference sequence). Here the CDR3 reads CAWSGDSKSSYEQYF. CDR3 coding DNA: TGTGCCTGGAGTGGGGACAGTAAAAGCTCCTACGAGCAGTACTTC.

This clonotype occurred many times. The J gene is TRBJ2-7, the V gene TRBV13; 15 nucleotides align to TRBD2. Trimming took 5 bases from V and 1 from J; bases not matched to a gene: 6. The CDR3 covers 17 residues. Looked up from germline, CDR1 is PRHDT and CDR2 is FYEKMQ (reference sequence). The CDR3 sequence is CASSGGTSGGRSYEQYF. The CDR3 nucleotides read TGTGCCAGCAGCGGAGGGACTAGCGGGGGGCGTTCCTACGAGCAGTACTTC.

This clonotype was detected many times. A read error may account for a junction end that differs from germline. The chain is built from TRBV12-3 or TRBV12-4 and TRBJ2-5, with D perhaps TRBD1 (5 bases). The CDR3 has 13 residues. This CDR3 reads CASSLGALETQYF. In DNA form, the CDR3 reads TGTGCCAGCAGCTTAGGGGCGCTGGAGACCCAGTACTTC.

This clonotype was recorded many times. The V and J genes are TRBV5-1 and TRBJ2-1; TRBD1 matches 9 bases. Germline CDR1 is SGHRS and CDR2 is YFSETQ. Losses at the gene ends were 0 bases for V and 3 bases for J; bases not matched to a gene: 4. The CDR3 length is 16 residues. The CDR3 loop reads CASSLVGGQGYNEQFF. The CDR3 DNA reads TGCGCCAGCAGCTTGGTTGGGGGACAGGGCTACAATGAGCAGTTCTTC.

The chain couples TRBV7-2 to TRBJ2-1; the D is unclear. The germline V and J ends were trimmed by 1 base and 2 bases, with 9 bases remaining between them. Germline V CDR1 and CDR2: SGHTA, FQGNSA. The CDR3 is made up of 15 amino acids. The chain's CDR3 is CASSLDARTYNEQFF. CDR3 sequence (DNA): TGTGCCAGCAGCTTAGACGCGAGGACCTACAATGAGCAGTTCTTC.

In this sample, this clonotype turned up a few times. V is TRBV4-1 and J is TRBJ1-3, with D hard to call. CDR3 size: 16 residues. From germline, CDR1 is MGHRA and CDR2 YSYEKL. V lost 1 base and J lost 0, with 10 bases in between. The CDR3 loop is CASSQGVRSSGNTIYF. The CDR3 region has the DNA TGCGCCAGCAGCCAAGGGGTCAGGAGCTCTGGAAACACCATATATTTT.

In its sample, this clonotype was seen a few times. The V call is TRBV5-1, the J call TRBJ2-7; weak D call: TRBD1 (6 bases). Germline CDR1 and CDR2: SGHRS and YFSETQ. The CDR3 runs to 13 residues. The V end lost 3 bases, the J end lost 6 bases, and 13 bases lay between the germline ends. CDR3 region: CASSWRQDGEQYF. Here the CDR3 DNA reads TGCGCCAGCAGCTGGAGACAGGATGGCGAGCAGTACTTC.

This clonotype has ten or more counts. The rearrangement uses TRBV3-1 and TRBJ1-1; D remains ambiguous. Between the trimmed V and J ends, which lost 3 bases and 4 bases, there was a span of 15 bases. Germline V gives CDR1 LGHDT, CDR2 YNNKEL (reference sequence). The CDR3 covers 15 residues. The CDR3 bases are TGTGCCAGCAGCCAGGCTGCGGGGAGAGGCACTGAAGCTTTCTTT. This sequence encodes CASSQAAGRGTEAFF.

About this clonotype itself: It is unclear where the CDR3 begins or ends on the DNA, so no DNA is shown, and the CDR3 is as TCRdb lists it. The chain couples TRBV28 to TRBJ1-5; TRBD1 reflects the table's D call only, with no check against the DNA. Including both end residues, the CDR3 is 23 amino acids long. From germline, CDR1 is MDHEN and CDR2 SYDVKM. CDR3 sequence reads: CASSFGTGVYEQYFGPGNQPQHF.